The sample holds a few counts of the clone carrying this T cell receptor (beta chain). What it binds is not known. These data originate in a study of cytotoxic CD8 clonotypes in ibrutinib-treated CLL. Study-wide findings and caveats: Baseline values of clonality outstripped age-matched healthy donors and followed circulating CD8+ T-cell counts. There were few public clonotypes, and on treatment they contracted or stayed stable. Clonality increased at ibrutinib response and stayed stable in sustained remission. At progression, however, it fell back toward baseline.

Genomic DNA in a quantity of about 2.1 micrograms was derived from cryopreserved PBMCs for TCR beta libraries. Assay: immunoSEQ multiplex PCR; the TCRdb copy retains only in-frame clones and omits some. Seen here are approximately 45,000 clones, almost 70% observed once, and the top ten hold roughly 13%. With 6 bases removed from V and 0 bases from J, the gap between germline ends came to 18 bases. Germline values: CDR1 MDHEN, CDR2 SYDVKM. The CDR3 runs to 18 residues. The source of this sequence is a human donor with chronic lymphocytic leukemia. The sequencing here drew on PBMCs, taken after 12 months of ibrutinib treatment. This chain uses TRBV28 with TRBJ1-6, with D possibly matching TRBD1 (6 bases). CDR3 DNA: TGTGCCAGCAGCCATGGACTGGACAGCGACTCCTATAATTCACCCCTCCACTTT. Its translation is CASSHGLDSDSYNSPLHF.